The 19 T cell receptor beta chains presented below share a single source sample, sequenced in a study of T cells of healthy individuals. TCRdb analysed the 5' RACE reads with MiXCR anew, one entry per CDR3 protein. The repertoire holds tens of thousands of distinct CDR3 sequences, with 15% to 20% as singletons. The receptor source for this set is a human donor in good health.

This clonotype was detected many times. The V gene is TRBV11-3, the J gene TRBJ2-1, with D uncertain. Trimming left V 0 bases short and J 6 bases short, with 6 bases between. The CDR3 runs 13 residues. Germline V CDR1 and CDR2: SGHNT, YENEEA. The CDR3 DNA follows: TGTGCCAGCAGCTTAGATCAGGCCAATGAGCAGTTCTTC. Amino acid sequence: CASSLDQANEQFF.

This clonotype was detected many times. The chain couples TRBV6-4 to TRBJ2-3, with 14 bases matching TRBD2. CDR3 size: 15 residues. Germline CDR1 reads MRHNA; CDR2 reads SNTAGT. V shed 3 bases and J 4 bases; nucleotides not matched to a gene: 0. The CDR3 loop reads CASSEGLAGADTQYF. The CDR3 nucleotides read TGTGCCAGCAGTGAGGGACTAGCGGGAGCAGATACGCAGTATTTT.

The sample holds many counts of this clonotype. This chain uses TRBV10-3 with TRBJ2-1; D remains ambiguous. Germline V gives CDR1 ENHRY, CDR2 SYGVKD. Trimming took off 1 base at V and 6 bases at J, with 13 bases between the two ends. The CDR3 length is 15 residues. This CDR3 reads CAISELGITGNEQFF. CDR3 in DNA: TGTGCCATCAGTGAGTTGGGGATAACGGGCAATGAGCAGTTCTTC.

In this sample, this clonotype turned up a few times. The CDR3 coding sequence is TGCGCCAGCAGCTTATCCAGTAACAGGGACAATGAGCAGTTCTTC. Translated: CASSLSSNRDNEQFF. The rearrangement uses TRBV5-1 and TRBJ2-1; D might be TRBD1 (6 bases). This CDR3 spans 15 amino acids. The V gene lost 2 bases and the J gene lost 5 bases, with 14 bases spanning the gap. Germline CDR1 is SGHRS and CDR2 is YFSETQ.

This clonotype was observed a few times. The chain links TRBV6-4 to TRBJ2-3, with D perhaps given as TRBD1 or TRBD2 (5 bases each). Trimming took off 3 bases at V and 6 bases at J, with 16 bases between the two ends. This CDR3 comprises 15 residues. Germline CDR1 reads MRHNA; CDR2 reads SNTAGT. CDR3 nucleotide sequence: TGTGCCAGCAGTGAAGGGACGGACCTTTGGGATACGCAGTATTTT. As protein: CASSEGTDLWDTQYF.

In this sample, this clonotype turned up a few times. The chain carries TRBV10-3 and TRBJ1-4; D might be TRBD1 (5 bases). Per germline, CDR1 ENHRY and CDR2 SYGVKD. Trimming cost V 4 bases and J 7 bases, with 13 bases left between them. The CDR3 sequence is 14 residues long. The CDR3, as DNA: TGTGCCATCAGTGGAGGGGCGCGCCTTGAAAAACTGTTTTTT. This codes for CAISGGARLEKLFF.

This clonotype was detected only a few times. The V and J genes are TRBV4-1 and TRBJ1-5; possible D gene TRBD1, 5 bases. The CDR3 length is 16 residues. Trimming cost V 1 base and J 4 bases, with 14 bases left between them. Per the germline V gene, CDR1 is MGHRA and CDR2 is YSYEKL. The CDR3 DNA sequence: TGCGCCAGCAGCCAAGGTGGGGGGGGGGAAAATCAGCCCCAGCATTTT. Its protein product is CASSQGGGGENQPQHF.

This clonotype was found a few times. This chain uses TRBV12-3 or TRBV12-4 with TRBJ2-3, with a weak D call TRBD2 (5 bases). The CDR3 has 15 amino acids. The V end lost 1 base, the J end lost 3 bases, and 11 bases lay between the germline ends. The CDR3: CASSLEAGYTDTQYF. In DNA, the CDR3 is TGTGCCAGCAGTTTAGAGGCGGGTTATACAGATACGCAGTATTTT.

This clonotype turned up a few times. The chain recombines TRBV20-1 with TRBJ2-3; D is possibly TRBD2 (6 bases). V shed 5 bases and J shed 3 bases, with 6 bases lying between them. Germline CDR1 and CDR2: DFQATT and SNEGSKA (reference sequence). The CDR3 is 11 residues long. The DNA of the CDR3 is TGCAGTGCTGGGAGGACAGATACGCAGTATTTT. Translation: CSAGRTDTQYF.

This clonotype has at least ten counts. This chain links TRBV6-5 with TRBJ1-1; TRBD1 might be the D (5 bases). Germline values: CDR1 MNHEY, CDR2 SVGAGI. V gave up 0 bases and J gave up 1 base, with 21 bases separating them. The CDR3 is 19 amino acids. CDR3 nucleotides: TGTGCCAGCAGTTACTCTCTGTCAGGGCCCGACCTACAGAACACTGAAGCTTTCTTT. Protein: CASSYSLSGPDLQNTEAFF.

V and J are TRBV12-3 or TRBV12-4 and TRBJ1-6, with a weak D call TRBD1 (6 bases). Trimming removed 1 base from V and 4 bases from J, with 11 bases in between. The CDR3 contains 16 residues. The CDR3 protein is CASSLGSQGYNSPLHF. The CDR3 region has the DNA TGTGCCAGCAGTTTAGGCTCACAGGGATATAATTCACCCCTCCACTTT.

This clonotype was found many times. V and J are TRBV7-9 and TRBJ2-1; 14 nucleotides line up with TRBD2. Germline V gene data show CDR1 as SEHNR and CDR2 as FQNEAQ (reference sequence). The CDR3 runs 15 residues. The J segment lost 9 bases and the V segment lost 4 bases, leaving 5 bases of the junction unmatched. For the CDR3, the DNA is TGTGCCAGCAGCTACGGGACTAGCGGGGGCAGTGAGCAGTTCTTC. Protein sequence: CASSYGTSGGSEQFF. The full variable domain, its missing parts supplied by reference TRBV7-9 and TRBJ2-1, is DTGVSQNPRHKITKRGQNVTFRCDPISEHNRLYWYRQTLGQGPEFLTYFQNEAQLEKSRLLSDRFSAERPKGSFSTLEIQRTEQGDSAMYLCASSYGTSGGSEQFFGPGTRLTVL.

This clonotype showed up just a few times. The CDR3 loop reads CAISETGLVNNEQFF. The CDR3 region has the DNA TGTGCCATCAGTGAAACAGGGTTGGTAAACAATGAGCAGTTCTTC. This chain links TRBV10-3 with TRBJ2-1; weak D call: TRBD1 (6 bases). The ends were cut back, 3 bases at V and 5 bases at J, with 14 bases in the middle. The germline CDR1 and CDR2 sequences are ENHRY and SYGVKD. The CDR3 has 15 amino acids.

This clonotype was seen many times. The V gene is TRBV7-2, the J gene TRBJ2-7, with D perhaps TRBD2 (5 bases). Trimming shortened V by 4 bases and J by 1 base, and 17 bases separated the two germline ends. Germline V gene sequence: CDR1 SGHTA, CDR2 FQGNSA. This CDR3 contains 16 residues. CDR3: CASSSPTRAVSYEQYF. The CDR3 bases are TGTGCCAGCAGCTCGCCAACCCGAGCGGTATCCTACGAGCAGTACTTC. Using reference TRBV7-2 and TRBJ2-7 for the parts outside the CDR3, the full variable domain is GAGVSQSPSNKVTEKGKDVELRCDPISGHTALYWYRQSLGQGLEFLIYFQGNSAPDKSGLPSDRFSAERTGGSVSTLTIQRTQQEDSAVYLCASSSPTRAVSYEQYFGPGTRLTVT.

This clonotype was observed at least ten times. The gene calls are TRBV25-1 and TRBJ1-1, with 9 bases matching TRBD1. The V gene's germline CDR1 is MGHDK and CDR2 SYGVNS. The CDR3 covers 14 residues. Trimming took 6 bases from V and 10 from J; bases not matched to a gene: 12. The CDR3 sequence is CASSPGTGLSRAFF. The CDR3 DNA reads TGTGCCAGCAGCCCCGGGACAGGGCTTAGTAGAGCTTTCTTT. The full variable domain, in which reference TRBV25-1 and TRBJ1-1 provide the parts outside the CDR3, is EADIYQTPRYLVIGTGKKITLECSQTMGHDKMYWYQQDPGMELHLIHYSYGVNSTEKGDLSSESTVSRIRTEHFPLTLESARPSHTSQYLCASSPGTGLSRAFFGQGTRLTVV.

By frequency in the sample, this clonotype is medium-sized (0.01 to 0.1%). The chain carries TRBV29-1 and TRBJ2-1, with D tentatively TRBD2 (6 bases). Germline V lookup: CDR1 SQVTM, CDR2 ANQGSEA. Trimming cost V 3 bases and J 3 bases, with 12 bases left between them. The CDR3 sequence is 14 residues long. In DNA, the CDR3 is TGCAGCGTTGAGCGGGACTCTCGCTACAATGAGCAGTTCTTC. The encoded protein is CSVERDSRYNEQFF.

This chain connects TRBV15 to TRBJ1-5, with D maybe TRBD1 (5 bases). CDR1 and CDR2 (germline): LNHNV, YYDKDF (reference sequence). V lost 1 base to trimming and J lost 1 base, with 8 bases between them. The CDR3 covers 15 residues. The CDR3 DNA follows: TGTGCCACCAGCAGAGTGGGGGAGAGCAATCAGCCCCAGCATTTT. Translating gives CATSRVGESNQPQHF.

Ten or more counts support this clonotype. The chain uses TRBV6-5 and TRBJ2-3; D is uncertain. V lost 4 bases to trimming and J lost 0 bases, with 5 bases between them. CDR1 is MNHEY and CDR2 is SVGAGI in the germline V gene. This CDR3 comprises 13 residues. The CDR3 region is CASSSTSTDTQYF. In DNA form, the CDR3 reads TGTGCCAGCAGTTCGACTAGCACAGATACGCAGTATTTT.

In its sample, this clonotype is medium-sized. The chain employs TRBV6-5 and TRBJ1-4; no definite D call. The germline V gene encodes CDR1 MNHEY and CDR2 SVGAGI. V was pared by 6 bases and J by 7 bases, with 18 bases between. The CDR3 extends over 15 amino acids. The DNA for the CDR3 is TGTGCCAGCAGGGCCCGGATCGGGAGGGCTGAAAAACTGTTTTTT. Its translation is CASRARIGRAEKLFF.